The clone carrying this TCR beta chain appeared a few times. This sample is part of a study of T-cell reconstitution after alpha-beta-depleted transplantation in children. Unique molecular identifiers were incorporated during preparation of the TCRbeta library. Each CDR3 protein gets one entry after TCRdb re-called the PCR reads with MiXCR. The sample shows 300,000 or so distinct CDR3 sequences, approximately 9.6% of them seen only once. Germline CDR1 is SEHNR and CDR2 is FQNEAQ (reference sequence). CDR3 length: 14 amino acids. J was trimmed by 7 bases and V by 5 bases; bases with no gene match: 4. This TCR derives from a human donor who donated a stem cell graft to a child with SCID. The V and J genes are TRBV7-9 and TRBJ2-1; 11 bases are shared with TRBD2. This specimen consisted of PBMCs from the stem cell graft donor, obtained from the stem cell graft. CDR3 nucleotides: TGTGCCAGCAGCGTTAGCGGGGGGGCGAATGAGCAGTTCTTC. It yields the protein CASSVSGGANEQFF.